This T cell receptor beta chain was obtained from a study of identical twins (dated by TCRdb to about 2016). About the full investigation: To test whether fetal clonotypes persist, the study used deep sequencing on TCR alpha and beta repertoires from monozygotic twins, unrelated adults of various ages, and cord blood. To rule out contamination, replicate twin experiments were performed at different times with different library preparation protocols. What the authors observed across the whole study: The excess sharing between twins in beta out-of-frame sequences was weaker because fewer shared sequences reduced the signal-to-noise ratio. In monozygotic twins, recombination models systematically underestimated out-of-frame TCR alpha sharing, but the models matched the sharing seen between unrelated individuals. Because the same donors could not be followed over many years, the conclusions relied on cross-sectional statistical analysis. Fewer insertions were carried by abundant cord blood beta clonotypes, a similar but weaker trend appeared in young adult naive repertoires, and no such trend appeared in memory repertoires. Compared with coincidental sharing between unrelated individuals, an excess of low generation-probability sequences was observed among out-of-frame TCR alpha sequences shared between twins. Invariant T cells such as MAIT and iNKT could partly confound zero-insertion analyses, although diverse VJ usage argued against such confounding for most clonotypes.

A remark on this clonotype: What this receptor recognizes is not known. Base qualities are missing; no much larger clone stands one base away.

Libraries were constructed by 5' RACE. The sequencer was an Illumina HiSeq 2000. Template switching added a universal primer binding site, and the final cDNA carried a unique molecular identifier that allowed TCR cDNA molecules to be counted accurately. Specific primers in the conserved constant-segment region were used to synthesize first-strand cDNA for TCR alpha and beta chains. To control for contamination, every cDNA library carried two barcodes: a SMART-Mk sample barcode plus Illumina barcodes. Two successive PCR steps introduced TruSeq adapter sequences along with Illumina sample barcodes. TCR alpha and beta cDNA libraries were sequenced on the Illumina HiSeq platform with custom primers. Under the source paper's analysis protocol: MiGEC processed the raw reads to extract unique molecular identifiers, while MiXCR was used to determine the CDR3 positions. For each individual, recombination models were inferred using an EM algorithm with the repgenHMM and IGoR tools. The analysis of shared clonotypes was done with the tcR package in R, with sharing normalized by the product of cloneset sizes. Out-of-frame nonproductive sequences were analyzed to study raw recombination free of thymic and clonal selection effects. TCRdb reworked the public reads: Q25 trimming with fastp, MiXCR clone assembly, productive beta chains retained. Here each entry gathers all rows of one CDR3 protein and keeps the most common genes and DNA. These V and J calls are TCRdb output, not the study's own analysis. For this sample there are more than 350,000 distinct CDR3 sequences; around 9.7% appear just once. The ten largest clones capture approximately 9.3% of the sample.

The CDR3 covers 13 residues, taking in both the cysteine and the phenylalanine. The entry retains the CDR3 DNA only, 39 bases that are in frame from base 1. V and J lose 8 bases and 1 base, and a span of 11 bases separates them. Every donor was a healthy Caucasian. Three unrelated non-twin adults were also sequenced: a male aged 18 to 30, a male aged 50 to 59 and a female aged 50 to 59. Using Miltenyi CD45RO+ enrichment and human naive T-cell isolation kits, memory (CD45RO+) and naive T cells were isolated from PBMC. The TCR comes from a woman aged 45-59 years in good health. This receptor chain uses TRBV12-3 or TRBV12-4 and TRBJ1-1, with the identity of the D gene unclear. Input material: naive T cells sorted from blood. In the paper's terms, the cell subset or site label means: cells isolated with a human naive T-cell isolation kit. The CDR3 corresponds to CASLNQPNTEAFF. The DNA sequence reads TGTGCCAGCCTAAACCAGCCGAACACTGAAGCTTTCTTT.